The clone carrying this T cell receptor beta chain was counted ten times or more. Different DNA sequences within this sample yield the same CDR3. The CDR3 has 13 residues. The V end lost 6 bases, the J end lost 3 bases, and 9 bases lay between the germline ends. Per the germline V gene, CDR1 is MDHEN and CDR2 is SYDVKM. The sample belongs to a study of shared clonotypes between healthy human individuals. The study enrolled healthy HIV-negative adults without recent acute infections or vaccinations as donors. The assay was immunoSEQ multiplex PCR, and TCRdb's table has in-frame clones only and misses some. The sample has about 660,000 clones; roughly 70% are singletons.

The origin of this receptor is a woman under 40 in good health. The V and J genes are TRBV28 and TRBJ1-5; no clear D gene. Sequencing was carried out using memory CD4+ T cells sorted from blood. The subset was: CD45RA-negative fraction. The CDR3 sequence is CASRPDSNQPQHF. The DNA of the CDR3 is TGTGCCAGCAGGCCGGACTCCAATCAGCCCCAGCATTTT.